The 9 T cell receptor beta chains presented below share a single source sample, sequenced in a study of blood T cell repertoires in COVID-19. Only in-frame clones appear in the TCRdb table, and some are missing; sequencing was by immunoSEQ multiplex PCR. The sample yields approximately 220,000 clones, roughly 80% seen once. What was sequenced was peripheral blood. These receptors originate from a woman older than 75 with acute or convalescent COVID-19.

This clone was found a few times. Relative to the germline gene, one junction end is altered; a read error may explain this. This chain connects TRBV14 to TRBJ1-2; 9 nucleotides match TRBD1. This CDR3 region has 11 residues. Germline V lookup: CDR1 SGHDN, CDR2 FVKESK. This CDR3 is CASSGGQGRVF. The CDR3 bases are TGTGCCAGCAGCGGGGGACAGGGACGAGTCTTC.

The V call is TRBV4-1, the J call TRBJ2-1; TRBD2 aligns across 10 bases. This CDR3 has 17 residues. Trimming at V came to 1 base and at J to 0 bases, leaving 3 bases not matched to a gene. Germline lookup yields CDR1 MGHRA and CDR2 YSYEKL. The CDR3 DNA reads TGCGCCAGCAGCCAAGGACCTAGCGGGAGCTCCTACAATGAGCAGTTCTTC. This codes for CASSQGPSGSSYNEQFF.

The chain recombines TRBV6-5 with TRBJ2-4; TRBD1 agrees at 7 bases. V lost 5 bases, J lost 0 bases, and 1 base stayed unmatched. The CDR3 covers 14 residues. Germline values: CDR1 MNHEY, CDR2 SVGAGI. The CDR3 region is CASSTGVAKNIQYF. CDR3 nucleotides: TGTGCCAGCAGTACAGGGGTAGCCAAAAACATTCAGTACTTC.

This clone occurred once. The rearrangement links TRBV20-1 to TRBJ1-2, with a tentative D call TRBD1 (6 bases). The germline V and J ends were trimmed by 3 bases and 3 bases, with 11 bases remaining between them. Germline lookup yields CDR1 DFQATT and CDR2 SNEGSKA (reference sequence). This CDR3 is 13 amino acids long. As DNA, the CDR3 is TGCAGTGCTAGTATACAGGGAGACTATGGCTACACCTTC. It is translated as CSASIQGDYGYTF.

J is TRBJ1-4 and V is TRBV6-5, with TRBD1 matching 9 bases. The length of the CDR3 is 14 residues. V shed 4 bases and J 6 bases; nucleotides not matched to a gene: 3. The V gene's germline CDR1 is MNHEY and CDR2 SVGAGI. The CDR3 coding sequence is TGTGCCAGCAGTTCCGGGACAGGGTATGAAAAACTGTTTTTT. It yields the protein CASSSGTGYEKLFF.

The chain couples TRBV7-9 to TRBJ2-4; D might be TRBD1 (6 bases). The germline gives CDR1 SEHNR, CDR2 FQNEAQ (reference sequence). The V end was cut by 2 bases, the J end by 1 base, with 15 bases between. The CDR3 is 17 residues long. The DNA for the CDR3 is TGTGCCAGCAGCTTATTCCCCAGGGGTAATGCCAAAAACATTCAGTACTTC. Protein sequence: CASSLFPRGNAKNIQYF. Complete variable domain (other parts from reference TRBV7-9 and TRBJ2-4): DTGVSQNPRHKITKRGQNVTFRCDPISEHNRLYWYRQTLGQGPEFLTYFQNEAQLEKSRLLSDRFSAERPKGSFSTLEIQRTEQGDSAMYLCASSLFPRGNAKNIQYFGAGTRLSVL.

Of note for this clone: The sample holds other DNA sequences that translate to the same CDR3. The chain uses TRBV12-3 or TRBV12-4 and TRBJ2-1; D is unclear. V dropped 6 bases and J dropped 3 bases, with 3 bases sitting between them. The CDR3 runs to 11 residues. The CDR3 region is CASSRYNEQFF. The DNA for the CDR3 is TGTGCCAGCAGCCGCTACAATGAGCAGTTCTTC.

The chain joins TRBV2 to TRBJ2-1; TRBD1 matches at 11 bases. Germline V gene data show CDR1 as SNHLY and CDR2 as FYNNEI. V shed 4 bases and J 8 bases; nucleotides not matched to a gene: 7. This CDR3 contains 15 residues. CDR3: CASSAAGTGGDEQFF. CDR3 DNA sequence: TGTGCCAGCAGTGCGGCCGGGACAGGGGGAGATGAGCAGTTCTTC.

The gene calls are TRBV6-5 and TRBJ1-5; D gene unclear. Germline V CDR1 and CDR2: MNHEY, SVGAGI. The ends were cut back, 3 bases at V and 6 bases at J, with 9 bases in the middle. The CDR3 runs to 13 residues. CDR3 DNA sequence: TGTGCCAGCAGTTATCCCGGCGGTCAGCCCCAGCATTTT. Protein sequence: CASSYPGGQPQHF.